This T cell receptor (beta chain) originates from a study of beta chain features in type 1 diabetes. The wider study: Healthy donors and patients showed comparable age, gender and cell yields. Whole-study results and caveats: Among all four CD4+ subsets, Type 1 diabetes patients had TCRB CDR3s that were moderately but significantly shorter. Using cDNA template may skew counts toward highly expressing activated cells.

The CDR3 spans 13 residues. The germline V gene encodes CDR1 SGHTA and CDR2 FQGNSA. V lost 5 bases, J lost 9 bases, and 17 bases lay in between. A few counts support this clone. Its antigen is currently unknown. Markers CD45RO/CCR7/CD25/CD127/CD95/CD27 served to sort CD4+ naive, central memory, regulatory and stem cell-like memory cells. The whole isolated RNA underwent reverse transcription, so sequencing captured expressed TCRB transcripts. Sequenced by immunoSEQ multiplex PCR; TCRdb stores in-frame clones only, minus some. The sample consists of around 500,000 clones, more than 9.5% of them appearing once.

This rearrangement joins TRBV7-2 to TRBJ2-7; TRBD1 is a possible D gene (5 bases). This TCR derives from a woman between 18 and 29 years old in good health. The source material was naive CD4+ T cells from blood. The CDR3 region is CASSQDMGSRQYF. DNA for the CDR3: TGTGCCAGCAGCCAGGACATGGGGTCGCGGCAGTACTTC.